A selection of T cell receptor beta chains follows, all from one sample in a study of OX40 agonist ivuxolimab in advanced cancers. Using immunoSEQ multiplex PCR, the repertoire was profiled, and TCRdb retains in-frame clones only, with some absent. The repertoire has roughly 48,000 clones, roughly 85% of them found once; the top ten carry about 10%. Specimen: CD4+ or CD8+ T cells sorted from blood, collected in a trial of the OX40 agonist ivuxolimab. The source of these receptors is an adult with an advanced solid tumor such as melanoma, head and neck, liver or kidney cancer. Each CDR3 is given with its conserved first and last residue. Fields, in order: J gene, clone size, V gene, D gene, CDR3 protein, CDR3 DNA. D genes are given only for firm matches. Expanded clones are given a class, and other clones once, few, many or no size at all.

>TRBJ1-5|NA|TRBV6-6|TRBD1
CASRTDRSGNQPQHF
TGTGCCAGCAGGACGGACAGGTCTGGCAATCAGCCCCAGCATTTT
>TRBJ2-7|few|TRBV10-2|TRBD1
CASTRQGAGEQYF
TGCGCCAGCACCCGACAGGGTGCAGGCGAGCAGTACTTC
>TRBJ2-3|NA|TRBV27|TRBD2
CASSPPLTSGMTDTQYF
TGTGCCAGCAGTCCCCCTTTGACTAGCGGGATGACAGATACGCAGTATTTT
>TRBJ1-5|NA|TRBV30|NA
CAWSRSSNQPQHF
TGTGCCTGGAGTCGAAGCTCCAATCAGCCCCAGCATTTT
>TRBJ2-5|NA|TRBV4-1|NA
CASSPGLRRETQYF
TGCGCCAGCAGCCCCGGCCTGAGGCGGGAGACCCAGTACTTC
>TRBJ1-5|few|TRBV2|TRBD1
CASSKTGGVQPQHF
TGTGCCAGCAGTAAAACAGGGGGCGTTCAGCCCCAGCATTTT
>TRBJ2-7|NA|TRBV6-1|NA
CASSDRVTYEQYF
TGTGCCAGCAGTGATCGGGTTACCTACGAGCAGTACTTC
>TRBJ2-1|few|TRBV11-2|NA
CASSLVRGWSYNEQFF
TGTGCCAGCAGCTTAGTTCGCGGTTGGTCCTACAATGAGCAGTTCTTC
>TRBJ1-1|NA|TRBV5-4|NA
CASSFPWHKEAFF
TGTGCCAGCAGCTTCCCGTGGCACAAGGAAGCTTTCTTT
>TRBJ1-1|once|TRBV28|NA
CASREQMNTEAFF
TGTGCCAGCAGAGAACAGATGAACACTGAAGCTTTCTTT
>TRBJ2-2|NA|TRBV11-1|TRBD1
CASSFSGTGTGELFF
TGTGCCAGCAGCTTCTCCGGGACAGGGACCGGGGAGCTGTTTTTT
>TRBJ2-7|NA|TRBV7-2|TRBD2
CASSLDAGAYEQYF
TGTGCCAGCAGCTTAGATGCGGGAGCCTACGAGCAGTACTTC
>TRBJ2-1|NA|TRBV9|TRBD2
CASSVGTILGEQFF
TGTGCCAGCAGCGTGGGGACTATTCTCGGTGAGCAGTTCTTC
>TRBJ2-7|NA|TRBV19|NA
CASSIRDSSGTRPYEQYF
TGTGCCAGTAGTATCCGGGACAGTAGTGGGACTAGGCCGTACGAGCAGTACTTC
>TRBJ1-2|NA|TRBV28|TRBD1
CAIGDRPFF
TGTGCCATTGGGGACAGACCGTTCTTC
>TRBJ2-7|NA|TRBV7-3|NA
CASSPGGASSYEQYF
TGTGCCAGCAGCCCCGGTGGGGCAAGCTCCTACGAGCAGTACTTC
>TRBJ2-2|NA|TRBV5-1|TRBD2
CASRTGTSAGELFF
TGCGCCAGCAGGACCGGGACTAGCGCCGGGGAGCTGTTTTTT
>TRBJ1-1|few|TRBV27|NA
CASSIHDRGAAFF
TGTGCCAGCAGTATTCATGATCGGGGGGCGGCTTTCTTT
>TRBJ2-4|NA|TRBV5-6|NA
CASSLVAGVGKNIQYF
TGTGCCAGCAGCTTGGTGGCAGGGGTCGGCAAAAACATTCAGTACTTC
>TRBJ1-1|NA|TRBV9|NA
CASSFTVNTEAFF
TGTGCCAGCAGTTTCACAGTTAACACTGAAGCTTTCTTT
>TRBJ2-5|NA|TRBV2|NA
CASKTTEYQETQYF
TGTGCCAGCAAGACGACAGAGTACCAAGAGACCCAGTACTTC
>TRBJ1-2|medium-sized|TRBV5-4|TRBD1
CASSLAGTGDTYGYTF
TGTGCCAGCAGCTTGGCCGGGACAGGGGACACCTATGGCTACACCTTC
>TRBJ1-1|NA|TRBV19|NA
CASSKTDSEAFF
TGTGCCAGTAGCAAAACGGACAGTGAAGCTTTCTTT
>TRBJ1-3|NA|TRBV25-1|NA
CASSEDTIYF
TGTGCCAGCAGTGAAGACACCATATATTTT
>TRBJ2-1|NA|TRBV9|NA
CASSVGGNSYNEQFF
TGTGCCAGCAGCGTGGGCGGGAACTCCTACAATGAGCAGTTCTTC
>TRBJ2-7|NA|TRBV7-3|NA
CASSQEASSYEQYF
TGTGCCAGCAGCCAAGAGGCTAGCTCGTACGAGCAGTACTTC
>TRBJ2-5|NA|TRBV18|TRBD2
CASAGLAGRMETQYF
TGTGCCAGCGCGGGACTAGCGGGACGAATGGAGACCCAGTACTTC
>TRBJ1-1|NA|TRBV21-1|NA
CASSTAARQGKGMNTEAFF
TGTGCCAGCAGCACCGCCGCTCGACAGGGGAAGGGGATGAACACTGAAGCTTTCTTT
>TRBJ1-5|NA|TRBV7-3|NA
CASSLRAGDNQPQHF
TGTGCCAGCAGCTTACGGGCAGGGGATAATCAGCCCCAGCATTTT
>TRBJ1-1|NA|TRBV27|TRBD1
CASSPWEGAFTEAFF
TGTGCCAGCAGTCCATGGGAGGGGGCCTTCACTGAAGCTTTCTTT
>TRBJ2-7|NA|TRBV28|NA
CASTSKTGPYEQYF
TGTGCCAGCACCTCGAAGACAGGTCCCTACGAGCAGTACTTC
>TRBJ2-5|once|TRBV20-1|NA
CSARTQETQYF
TGCAGTGCCCGAACTCAAGAGACCCAGTACTTC
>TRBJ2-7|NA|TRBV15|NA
CATSIQQGPSSYEQYF
TGTGCCACCAGCATCCAACAGGGCCCTAGCTCCTACGAGCAGTACTTC
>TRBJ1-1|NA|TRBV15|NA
CATSRDNRGRMNTEAFF
TGTGCCACCAGCAGAGATAATAGGGGACGGATGAACACTGAAGCTTTCTTT
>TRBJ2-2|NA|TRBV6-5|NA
CASSYSIGFTGELFF
TGTGCCAGCAGTTACTCGATTGGGTTCACCGGGGAGCTGTTTTTT
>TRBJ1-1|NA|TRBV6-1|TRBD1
CASSGDRMSTEAFF
TGTGCCAGCAGTGGGGACAGGATGAGCACTGAAGCTTTCTTT
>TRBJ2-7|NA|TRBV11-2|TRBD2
CASSPRLAGVYEQYF
TGTGCCAGCAGCCCTCGACTAGCGGGAGTCTACGAGCAGTACTTC
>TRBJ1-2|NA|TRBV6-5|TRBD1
CASSRQGTHGYTF
TGTGCCAGCAGTCGACAGGGGACCCATGGCTACACCTTC
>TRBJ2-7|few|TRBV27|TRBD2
CASSFASGRYEQYF
TGTGCCAGCAGTTTTGCCAGCGGGAGGTACGAGCAGTACTTC
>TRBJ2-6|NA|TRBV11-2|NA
CASSLFFGPGSGANVLTF
TGTGCCAGCAGCTTATTCTTTGGGCCCGGCTCTGGGGCCAACGTCCTGACTTTC
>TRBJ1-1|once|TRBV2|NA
CASSGGTEAFF
TGTGCCAGCAGTGGGGGGACTGAAGCTTTCTTT
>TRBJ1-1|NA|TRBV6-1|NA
CASSEDPPGAQNTEAFF
TGTGCCAGCAGTGAAGATCCCCCAGGGGCCCAGAACACTGAAGCTTTCTTT